One sample yielded the 14 T cell receptor beta chains listed below, sequenced in a study of T cells in Graves' hyperthyroidism and ophthalmopathy. The investigators amplified TCR beta CDR3 regions from RNA transcripts. In the first-round RT-PCR of the TCR CDR3, the HTBI primer set was used. TCRdb used MiXCR to reprocess the multiplex PCR reads, holding one entry per CDR3 protein. The table shows some 560,000 distinct CDR3 sequences, with 14% occurring only once. Sequencing input: blood. All receptors come from a woman in her thirties or forties with Graves' hyperthyroidism.

Many counts were recorded for this clonotype. The junction differs from germline at one of its ends, possibly a read error. The rearrangement uses TRBV20-1 and TRBJ1-1, with 7 bases aligning to TRBD1. This CDR3 region has 11 residues. Germline V gene lookup returns CDR1 DFQATT and CDR2 SNEGSKA (reference sequence). The CDR3 DNA sequence: TGTATGACAGGGAGGGACACTGAAGCTTTCTTT. It encodes CMTGRDTEAFF.

This clonotype has at least ten counts. The chain carries TRBV28 and TRBJ2-1; 8 bases fit TRBD2. CDR1 MDHEN and CDR2 SYDVKM come from the germline V gene. CDR3 length: 16 amino acids. V lost 5 bases and J lost 8; bases outside the gene matches: 14. CDR3 sequence (DNA): TGTGCCAGCAGTCTCCGAGTAGCGGGATTAAACGATGAGCAGTTCTTC. As protein: CASSLRVAGLNDEQFF.

This clonotype has more than one count but fewer than ten. The chain links TRBV6-5 to TRBJ2-3, with a weak D call TRBD2 (5 bases). V was trimmed by 2 bases and J by 8 bases, leaving 11 bases between them. Per germline, CDR1 MNHEY and CDR2 SVGAGI. The CDR3 contains 13 residues. CDR3 amino acids: CASSYAFAGTQYF. In DNA, the CDR3 is TGTGCCAGCAGTTACGCTTTTGCGGGTACGCAGTATTTT.

About this clonotype: A single base separates this from a much larger clone, so it may be a read error. The V gene is TRBV5-1, the J gene TRBJ2-7; the D is unclear. Germline loops: CDR1 SGHRS, CDR2 YFSETQ. This CDR3 region has 14 residues. The CDR3 nucleotides are TGCGCCAGCAGCTTGGATCTTAACTCCTACGAGCAGTGCTTC. The encoded protein is CASSLDLNSYEQCF.

The table lists this clonotype with a few counts. The chain employs TRBV27 and TRBJ1-5, with TRBD1 matching 8 bases. Per the germline V gene, CDR1 is MNHEY and CDR2 is SMNVEV (reference sequence). The CDR3 has 17 amino acids. V gave up 6 bases and J gave up 4 bases; unmatched junction bases: 14. CDR3 protein: CASSFKPPTGVNQPQHF. The CDR3 coding sequence is TGTGCCAGCAGCTTTAAACCCCCGACAGGGGTAAATCAGCCCCAGCATTTT.

There are a few counts of this clonotype. This chain uses TRBV27 with TRBJ2-7, with 7 bases that match TRBD1. V shed 6 bases, J shed 7 bases, and the junction held 15 bases outside the gene matches. The CDR3 is made up of 15 amino acids. From germline, CDR1 is MNHEY and CDR2 SMNVEV (reference sequence). CDR3 region: CASSPGTASLREQYF. The CDR3 nucleotides read TGTGCCAGCAGCCCGGGGACAGCCTCCCTGAGGGAGCAGTACTTC.

The V call is TRBV27, the J call TRBJ1-5; possible D gene TRBD1, 5 bases. The ends were cut back, 7 bases at V and 0 bases at J, with 10 bases in the middle. The CDR3 covers 14 residues. CDR1 MNHEY and CDR2 SMNVEV come from the germline V gene (reference sequence). The CDR3 spells CASTRQFSNQPQHF. The CDR3 nucleotides read TGTGCCAGCACTCGACAGTTTAGCAATCAGCCCCAGCATTTT.

Turning to this clonotype: Just one base apart from a much larger clone, this may be a read error. The chain links TRBV28 to TRBJ2-1, with 7 bases fitting TRBD2. CDR1 and CDR2 (germline): MDHEN, SYDVKM. The CDR3 is made up of 14 amino acids. The junction had 12 bases not matched to a gene; V was cut back by 6 bases and J by 10 bases. CDR3: CASRSPGGSYEQFF. CDR3 in DNA: TGTGCCAGCAGGTCCCCCGGCGGGAGCTACGAGCAGTTCTTC.

In its sample, this clonotype was seen many times. The V and J genes are TRBV12-3 or TRBV12-4 and TRBJ2-5; 15 bases fit TRBD2. CDR3 size: 17 residues. The V and J ends lost 4 bases and 4 bases, in that order; junction bases with no gene match: 7. CDR3 sequence: CASSSFRTSGRVETQYF. DNA of the CDR3: TGTGCCAGCAGTTCCTTCCGGACTAGCGGGAGGGTAGAGACCCAGTACTTC.

The chain has TRBV19 and TRBJ2-3; 7 bases are shared with TRBD1. Losses at the gene ends were 9 bases for V and 0 bases for J; bases not matched to a gene: 3. The germline gives CDR1 LNHDA, CDR2 SQIVND (reference sequence). This CDR3 is built from 13 residues. The CDR3: CASRDRSTDTQYF. CDR3 DNA: TGTGCCAGCCGGGACAGAAGCACAGATACGCAGTATTTT.

The chain combines TRBV2 with TRBJ1-1; 7 bases map to TRBD1. The CDR3 runs 16 residues. J was trimmed by 0 bases and V by 6 bases; bases with no gene match: 10. Germline lookup yields CDR1 SNHLY and CDR2 FYNNEI. The DNA of the CDR3 is TGTGCCAGCAGCAACAGACAGGGCCAAATGAACACTGAAGCTTTCTTT. Residues: CASSNRQGQMNTEAFF. Full variable domain (outside the CDR3, taken from reference TRBV2 and TRBJ1-1): EPEVTQTPSHQVTQMGQEVILRCVPISNHLYFYWYRQILGQKVEFLVSFYNNEISEKSEIFDDQFSVERPDGSNFTLKIRSTKLEDSAMYFCASSNRQGQMNTEAFFGQGTRLTVV.

The table lists this clonotype with many counts. The chain combines TRBV2 with TRBJ1-5, with TRBD1 as a possible D gene (5 bases). The CDR3 sequence is 16 residues long. Trimming took 4 bases from V and 4 from J, leaving 17 bases between them. Germline-derived CDR1 and CDR2 are SNHLY and FYNNEI. The CDR3: CASSGGVTALNQPQHF. As DNA, the CDR3 is TGTGCCAGCAGTGGGGGGGTGACAGCGTTAAATCAGCCCCAGCATTTT. The entire variable domain, with the rest obtained from reference TRBV2 and TRBJ1-5, is as follows: EPEVTQTPSHQVTQMGQEVILRCVPISNHLYFYWYRQILGQKVEFLVSFYNNEISEKSEIFDDQFSVERPDGSNFTLKIRSTKLEDSAMYFCASSGGVTALNQPQHFGDGTRLSIL.

This clonotype was detected many times. The gene calls are TRBV6-1 and TRBJ2-7, with D unclear. Germline loops: CDR1 MNHNS, CDR2 SASEGT. The CDR3 runs 10 residues. The ends were cut back, 10 bases at V and 6 bases at J, with 10 bases in the middle. As DNA, the CDR3 is TGTGCCATCCCCTCGCGCGAGCAGTACTTC. Encoded protein: CAIPSREQYF.

The table lists this clonotype with many counts. CDR3 nucleotides: TGTGCCAGCAGTCTCCAGGAGGGGGTCGGCACTGAAGCTTTCTTT. Its protein product is CASSLQEGVGTEAFF. The chain joins TRBV7-9 to TRBJ1-1; perhaps TRBD1 as D (6 bases). Between the trimmed V and J ends, which lost 6 bases and 4 bases, there was a span of 18 bases. The germline CDR1 and CDR2 sequences are SEHNR and FQNEAQ (reference sequence). The CDR3 sequence is 15 residues long.